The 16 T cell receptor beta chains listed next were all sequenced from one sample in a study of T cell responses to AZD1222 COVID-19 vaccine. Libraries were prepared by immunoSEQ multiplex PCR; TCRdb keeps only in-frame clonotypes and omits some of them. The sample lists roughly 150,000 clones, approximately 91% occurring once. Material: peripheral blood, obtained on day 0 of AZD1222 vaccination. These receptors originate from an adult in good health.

In DNA form, the CDR3 reads TGTGCCAGCAGTCTAGAAGGGGACAACACTGAAGCTTTCTTT. Translation: CASSLEGDNTEAFF. This chain joins TRBV6-5 and TRBJ1-1; D might be TRBD1 (5 bases). This CDR3 contains 14 residues. The V gene's germline CDR1 is MNHEY and CDR2 SVGAGI. V was cut by 5 bases and J by 2 bases, with 12 bases left in between.

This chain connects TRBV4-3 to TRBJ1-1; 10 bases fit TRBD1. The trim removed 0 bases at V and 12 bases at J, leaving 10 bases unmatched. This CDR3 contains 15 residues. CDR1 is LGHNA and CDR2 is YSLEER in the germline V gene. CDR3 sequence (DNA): TGCGCCAGCAGCCAAGATTTCGGGGGACAGGGGATGCCTTTCTTT. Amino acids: CASSQDFGGQGMPFF.

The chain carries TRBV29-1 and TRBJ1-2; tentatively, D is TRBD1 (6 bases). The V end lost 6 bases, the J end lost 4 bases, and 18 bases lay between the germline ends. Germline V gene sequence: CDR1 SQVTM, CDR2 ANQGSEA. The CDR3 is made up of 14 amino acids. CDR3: CSVDAGVGSYGYTF. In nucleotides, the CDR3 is TGCAGCGTGGACGCAGGGGTAGGATCCTATGGCTACACCTTC. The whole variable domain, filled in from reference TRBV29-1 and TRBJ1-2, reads SAVISQKPSRDICQRGTSLTIQCQVDSQVTMMFWYRQQPGQSLTLIATANQGSEATYESGFVIDKFPISRPNLTFSTLTVSNMSPEDSSIYLCSVDAGVGSYGYTFGSGTRLTVV.

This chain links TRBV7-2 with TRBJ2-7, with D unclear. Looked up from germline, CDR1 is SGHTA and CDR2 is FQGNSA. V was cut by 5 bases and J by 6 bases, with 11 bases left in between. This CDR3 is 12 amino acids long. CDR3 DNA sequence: TGTGCCAGCAGCCTCTCGCGTGGCGAGCAGTACTTC. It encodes CASSLSRGEQYF.

The CDR3 here is CATSRDLRNQPQHF. The DNA of the CDR3 is TGTGCCACCAGCAGGGACCTAAGGAATCAGCCCCAGCATTTT. The chain uses TRBV15 and TRBJ1-5, with D uncertain. The CDR3 spans 14 residues. Germline CDR1 and CDR2: LNHNV and YYDKDF (reference sequence). Trimming cost V 3 bases and J 4 bases, with 10 bases left between them.

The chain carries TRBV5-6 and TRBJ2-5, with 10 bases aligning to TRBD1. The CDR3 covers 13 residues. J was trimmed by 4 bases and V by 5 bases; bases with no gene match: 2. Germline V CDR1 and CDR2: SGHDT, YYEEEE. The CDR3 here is CASRRDRGETQYF. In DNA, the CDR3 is TGTGCCAGCAGGAGGGACAGGGGAGAGACCCAGTACTTC.

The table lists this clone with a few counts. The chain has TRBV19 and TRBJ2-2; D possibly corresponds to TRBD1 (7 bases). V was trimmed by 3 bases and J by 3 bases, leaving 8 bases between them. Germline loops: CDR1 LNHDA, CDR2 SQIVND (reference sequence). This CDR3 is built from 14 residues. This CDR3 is CASSIRGDTGELFF. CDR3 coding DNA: TGTGCCAGTAGTATCAGGGGGGACACCGGGGAGCTGTTTTTT.

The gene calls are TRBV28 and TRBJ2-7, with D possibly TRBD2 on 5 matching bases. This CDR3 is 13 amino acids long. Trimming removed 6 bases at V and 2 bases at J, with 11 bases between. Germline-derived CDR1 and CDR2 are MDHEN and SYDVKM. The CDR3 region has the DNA TGTGCCAGCAGACCTTCGGGGACCTACGAGCAGTACTTC. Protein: CASRPSGTYEQYF.

In DNA form, the CDR3 reads TGTGCCAGCAGCTCCGGGACAGGGCCCTATGGCTACACCTTC. Protein product: CASSSGTGPYGYTF. J is TRBJ1-2 and V is TRBV6-5; 9 bases align to TRBD1. Looked up from germline, CDR1 is MNHEY and CDR2 is SVGAGI. Unmatched junction bases numbered 6, after V lost 6 bases and J lost 4 bases. The CDR3 is 14 residues long.

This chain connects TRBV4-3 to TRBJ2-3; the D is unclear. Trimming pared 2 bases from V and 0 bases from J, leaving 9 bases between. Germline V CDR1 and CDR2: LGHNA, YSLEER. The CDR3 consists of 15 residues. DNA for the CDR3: TGCGCCAGCAGCCAAACATTACGGAGCACAGATACGCAGTATTTT. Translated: CASSQTLRSTDTQYF.

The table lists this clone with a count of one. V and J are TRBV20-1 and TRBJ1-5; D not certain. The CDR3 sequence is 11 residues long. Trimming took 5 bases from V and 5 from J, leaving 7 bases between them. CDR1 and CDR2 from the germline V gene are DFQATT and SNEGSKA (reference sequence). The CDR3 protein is CSALTDQPQHF. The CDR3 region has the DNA TGCAGTGCTTTAACTGATCAGCCCCAGCATTTT.

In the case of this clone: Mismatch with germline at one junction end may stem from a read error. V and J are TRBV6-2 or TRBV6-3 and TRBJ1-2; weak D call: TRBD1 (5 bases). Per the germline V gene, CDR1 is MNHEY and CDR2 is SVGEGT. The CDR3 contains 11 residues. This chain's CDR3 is CASSIGHGYTF. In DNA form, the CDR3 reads TGTGCCAGCAGTATCGGACATGGGTACACCTTC.

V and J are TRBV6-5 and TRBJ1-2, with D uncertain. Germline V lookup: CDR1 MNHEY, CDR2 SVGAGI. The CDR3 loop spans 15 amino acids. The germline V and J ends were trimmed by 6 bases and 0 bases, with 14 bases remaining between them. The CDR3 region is CASRVNNGANYGYTF. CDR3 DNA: TGTGCCAGCAGGGTTAATAATGGGGCTAACTATGGCTACACCTTC.

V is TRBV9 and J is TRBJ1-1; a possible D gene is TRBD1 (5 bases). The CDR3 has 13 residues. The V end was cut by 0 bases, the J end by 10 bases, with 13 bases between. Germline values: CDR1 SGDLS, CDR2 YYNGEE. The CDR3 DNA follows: TGTGCCAGCAGCGTAGAGGGGCAGGTCGCAGCTTTCTTT. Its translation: CASSVEGQVAAFF.

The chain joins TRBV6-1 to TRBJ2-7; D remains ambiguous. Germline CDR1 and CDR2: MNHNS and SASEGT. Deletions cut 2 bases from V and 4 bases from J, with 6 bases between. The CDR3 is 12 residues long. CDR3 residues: CASSEQGYEQYF. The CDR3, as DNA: TGTGCCAGCAGTGAACAAGGTTACGAGCAGTACTTC.

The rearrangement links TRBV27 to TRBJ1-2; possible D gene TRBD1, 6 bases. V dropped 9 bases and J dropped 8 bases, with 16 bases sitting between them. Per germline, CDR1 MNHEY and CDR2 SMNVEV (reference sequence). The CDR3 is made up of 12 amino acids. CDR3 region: CASTGLQGGYTF. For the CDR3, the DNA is TGTGCCAGTACGGGACTTCAGGGGGGCTACACCTTC.